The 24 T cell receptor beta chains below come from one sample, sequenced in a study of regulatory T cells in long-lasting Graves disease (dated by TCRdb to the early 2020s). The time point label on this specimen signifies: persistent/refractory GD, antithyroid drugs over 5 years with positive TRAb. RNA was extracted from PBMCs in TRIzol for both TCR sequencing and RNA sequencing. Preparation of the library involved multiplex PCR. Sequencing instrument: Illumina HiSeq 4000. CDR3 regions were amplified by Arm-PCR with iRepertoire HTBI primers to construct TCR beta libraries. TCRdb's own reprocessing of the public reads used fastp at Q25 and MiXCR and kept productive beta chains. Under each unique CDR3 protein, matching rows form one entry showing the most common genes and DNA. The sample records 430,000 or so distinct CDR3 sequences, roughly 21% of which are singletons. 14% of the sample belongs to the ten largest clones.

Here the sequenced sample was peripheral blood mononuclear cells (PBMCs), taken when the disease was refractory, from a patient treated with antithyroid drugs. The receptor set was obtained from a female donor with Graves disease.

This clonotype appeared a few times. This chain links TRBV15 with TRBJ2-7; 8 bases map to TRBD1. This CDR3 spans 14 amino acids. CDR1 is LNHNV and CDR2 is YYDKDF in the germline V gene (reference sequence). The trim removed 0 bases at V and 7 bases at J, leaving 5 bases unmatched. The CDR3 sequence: CATSRDPRGLEQYF. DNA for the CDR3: TGTGCCACCAGCAGAGATCCCAGGGGGCTTGAGCAGTACTTC.

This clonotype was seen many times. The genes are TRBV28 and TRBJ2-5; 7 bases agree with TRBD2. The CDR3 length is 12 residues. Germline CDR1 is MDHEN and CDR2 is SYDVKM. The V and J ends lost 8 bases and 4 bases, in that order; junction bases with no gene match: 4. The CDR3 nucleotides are TGTGCCAGCGGGGGAGGGCGAGAGACCCAGTACTTC. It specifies CASGGGRETQYF.

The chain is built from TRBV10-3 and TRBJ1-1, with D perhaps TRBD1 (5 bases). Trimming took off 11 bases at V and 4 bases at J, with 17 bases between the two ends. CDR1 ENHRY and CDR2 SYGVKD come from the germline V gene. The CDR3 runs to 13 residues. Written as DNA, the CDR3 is TGTGCCGCGAACCGGGACCGTTCCACTGAAGCTTTCTTT. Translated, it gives CAANRDRSTEAFF.

DNA for the CDR3: TGTGCCAGCAGCTTAGCGCGGGTTGGGGTTTTTCATGAAAAACTGTTTTTT. Amino acid sequence: CASSLARVGVFHEKLFF. This sequence joins TRBV7-9 and TRBJ1-4; D gene unclear. CDR3 length: 17 residues. Germline V gene data show CDR1 as SEHNR and CDR2 as FQNEAQ (reference sequence). Trimming cost V 0 bases and J 6 bases, with 17 bases left between them.

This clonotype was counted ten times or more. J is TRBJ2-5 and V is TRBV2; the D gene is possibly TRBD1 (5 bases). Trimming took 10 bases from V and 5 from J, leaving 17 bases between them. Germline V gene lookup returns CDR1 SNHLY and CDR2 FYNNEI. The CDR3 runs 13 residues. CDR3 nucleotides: TGTGCCAACCAGGGAAGACAGTTCGAGACCCAGTACTTC. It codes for CANQGRQFETQYF.

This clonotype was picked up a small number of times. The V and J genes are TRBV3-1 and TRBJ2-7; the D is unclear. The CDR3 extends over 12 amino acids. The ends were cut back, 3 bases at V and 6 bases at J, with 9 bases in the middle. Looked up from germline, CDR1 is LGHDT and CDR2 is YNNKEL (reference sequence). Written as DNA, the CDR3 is TGTGCCAGCAGCCATCGCGGCCTCGAGCAGTACTTC. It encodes CASSHRGLEQYF.

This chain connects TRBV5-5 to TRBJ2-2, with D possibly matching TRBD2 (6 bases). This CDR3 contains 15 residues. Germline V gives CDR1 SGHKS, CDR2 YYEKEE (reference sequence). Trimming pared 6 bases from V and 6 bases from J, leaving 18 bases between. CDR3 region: CASTPGETFSGELFF. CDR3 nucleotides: TGTGCCAGCACCCCGGGGGAAACGTTTTCCGGGGAGCTGTTTTTT. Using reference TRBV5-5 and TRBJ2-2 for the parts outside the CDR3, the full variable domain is DAGVTQSPTHLIKTRGQQVTLRCSPISGHKSVSWYQQVLGQGPQFIFQYYEKEERGRGNFPDRFSARQFPNYSSELNVNALLLGDSALYLCASTPGETFSGELFFGEGSRLTVL.

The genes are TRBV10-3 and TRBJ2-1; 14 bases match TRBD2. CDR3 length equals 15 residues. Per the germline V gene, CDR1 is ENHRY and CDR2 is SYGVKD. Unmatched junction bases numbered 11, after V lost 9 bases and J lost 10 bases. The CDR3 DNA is TGTGCCATAGGGACTAGCGGGAGACGGGAGGAAGAGCAGTTCTTC. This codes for CAIGTSGRREEEQFF.

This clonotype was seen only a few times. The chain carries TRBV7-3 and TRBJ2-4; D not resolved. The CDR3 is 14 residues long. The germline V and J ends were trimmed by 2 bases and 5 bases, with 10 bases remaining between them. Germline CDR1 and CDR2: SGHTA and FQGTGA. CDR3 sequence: CASSLSVDENIQYF. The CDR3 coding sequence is TGTGCCAGCAGCTTATCAGTGGATGAAAACATTCAGTACTTC.

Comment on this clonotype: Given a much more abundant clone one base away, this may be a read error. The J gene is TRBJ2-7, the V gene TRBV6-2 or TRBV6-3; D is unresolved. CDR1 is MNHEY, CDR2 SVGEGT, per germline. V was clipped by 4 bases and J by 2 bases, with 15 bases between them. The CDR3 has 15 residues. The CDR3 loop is CASSCRIGQTYEQYF. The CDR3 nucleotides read TGTGCCAGCAGTTGTAGGATCGGCCAAACCTACGAGCAGTACTTC.

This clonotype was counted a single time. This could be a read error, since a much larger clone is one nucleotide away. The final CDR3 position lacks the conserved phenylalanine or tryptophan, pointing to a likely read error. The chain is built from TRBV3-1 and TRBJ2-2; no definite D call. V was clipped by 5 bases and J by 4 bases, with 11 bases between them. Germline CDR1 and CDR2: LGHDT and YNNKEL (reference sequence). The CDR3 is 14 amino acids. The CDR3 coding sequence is TGTGCCAGCAGCAACGTAGTCGGCACCGGGGAGCTGTTTTCT. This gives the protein CASSNVVGTGELFS.

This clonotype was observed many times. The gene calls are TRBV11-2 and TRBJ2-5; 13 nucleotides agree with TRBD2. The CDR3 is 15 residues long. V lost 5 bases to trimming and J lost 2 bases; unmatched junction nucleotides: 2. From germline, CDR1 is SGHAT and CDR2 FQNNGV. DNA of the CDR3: TGTGCCAGCAGCAAGGGACTAGCGGGACAAGAGACCCAGTACTTC. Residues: CASSKGLAGQETQYF.

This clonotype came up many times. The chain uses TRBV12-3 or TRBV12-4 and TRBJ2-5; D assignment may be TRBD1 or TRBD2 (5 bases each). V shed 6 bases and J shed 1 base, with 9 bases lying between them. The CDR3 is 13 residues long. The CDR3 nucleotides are TGTGCCAGCAGACTAGACAGCCAAGAGACCCAGTACTTC. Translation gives CASRLDSQETQYF.

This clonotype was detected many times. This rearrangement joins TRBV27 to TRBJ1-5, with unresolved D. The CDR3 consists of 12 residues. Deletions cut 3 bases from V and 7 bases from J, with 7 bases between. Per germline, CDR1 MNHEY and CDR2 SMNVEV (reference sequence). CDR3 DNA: TGTGCCAGCAGTTTTCCCGGGCAGCCCCAGCATTTT. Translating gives CASSFPGQPQHF.

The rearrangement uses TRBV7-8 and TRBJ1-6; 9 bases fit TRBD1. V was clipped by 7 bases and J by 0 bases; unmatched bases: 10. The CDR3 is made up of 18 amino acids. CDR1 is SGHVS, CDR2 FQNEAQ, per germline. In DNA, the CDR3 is TGTGCCAGCAATCGGGACAGGGTAGATAGCTCCTATAATTCACCCCTCCACTTT. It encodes CASNRDRVDSSYNSPLHF.

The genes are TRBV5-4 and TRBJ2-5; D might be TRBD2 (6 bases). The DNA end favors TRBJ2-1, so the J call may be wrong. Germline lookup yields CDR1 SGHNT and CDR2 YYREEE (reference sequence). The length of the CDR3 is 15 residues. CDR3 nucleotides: TGTGCCAGCAGCTTGTTGGAGGGCCGCTACAATGAGCAGTTCTTC. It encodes CASSLLEGRYNEQFF.

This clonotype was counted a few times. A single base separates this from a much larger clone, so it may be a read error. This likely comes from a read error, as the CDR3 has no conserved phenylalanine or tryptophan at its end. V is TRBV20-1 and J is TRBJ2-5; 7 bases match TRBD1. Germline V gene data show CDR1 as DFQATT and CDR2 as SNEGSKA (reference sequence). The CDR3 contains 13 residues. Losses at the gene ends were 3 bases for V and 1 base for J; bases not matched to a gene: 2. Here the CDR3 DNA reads TGCAGTGCTAGGAGGGACAGCCAAGAGACCCAGTACTCC. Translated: CSARRDSQETQYS.

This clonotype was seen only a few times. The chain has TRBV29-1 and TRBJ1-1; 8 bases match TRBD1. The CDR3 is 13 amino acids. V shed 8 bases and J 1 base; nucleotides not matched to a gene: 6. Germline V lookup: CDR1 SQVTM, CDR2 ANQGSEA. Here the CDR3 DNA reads TGCAGCATACGGACAGGGCCGAACACTGAAGCTTTCTTT. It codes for CSIRTGPNTEAFF.

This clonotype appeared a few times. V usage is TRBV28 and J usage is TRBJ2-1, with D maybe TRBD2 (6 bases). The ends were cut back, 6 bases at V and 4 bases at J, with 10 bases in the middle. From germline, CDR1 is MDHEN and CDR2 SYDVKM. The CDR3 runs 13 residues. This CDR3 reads CASRGGAYNEQFF. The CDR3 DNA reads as TGTGCCAGCAGGGGGGGTGCGTACAATGAGCAGTTCTTC. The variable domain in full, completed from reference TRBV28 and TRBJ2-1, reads DVKVTQSSRYLVKRTGEKVFLECVQDMDHENMFWYRQDPGLGLRLIYFSYDVKMKEKGDIPEGYSVSREKKERFSLILESASTNQTSMYLCASRGGAYNEQFFGPGTRLTVL.

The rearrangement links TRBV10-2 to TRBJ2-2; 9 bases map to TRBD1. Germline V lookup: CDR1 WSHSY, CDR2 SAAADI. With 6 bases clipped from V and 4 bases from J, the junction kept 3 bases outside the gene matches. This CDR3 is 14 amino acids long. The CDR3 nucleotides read TGCGCCAGCAGACAGACAGGGGGCACCGGGGAGCTGTTTTTT. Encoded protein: CASRQTGGTGELFF.

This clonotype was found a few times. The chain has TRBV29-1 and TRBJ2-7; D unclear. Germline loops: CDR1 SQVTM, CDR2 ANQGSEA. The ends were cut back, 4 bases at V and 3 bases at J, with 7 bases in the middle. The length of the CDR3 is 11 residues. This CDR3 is CSVGNSYEQYF. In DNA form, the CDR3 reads TGCAGCGTTGGGAACAGCTACGAGCAGTACTTC.

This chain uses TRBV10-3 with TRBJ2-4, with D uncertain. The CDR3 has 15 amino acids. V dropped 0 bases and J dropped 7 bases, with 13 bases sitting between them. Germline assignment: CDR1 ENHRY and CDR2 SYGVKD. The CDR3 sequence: CAISESSPPSNIQYF. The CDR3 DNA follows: TGTGCCATCAGTGAGTCGAGTCCGCCGTCGAACATTCAGTACTTC.

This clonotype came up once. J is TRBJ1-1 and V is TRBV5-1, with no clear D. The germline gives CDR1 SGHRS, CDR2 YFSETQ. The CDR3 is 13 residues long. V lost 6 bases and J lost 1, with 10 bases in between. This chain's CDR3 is CASTREGNTEAFF. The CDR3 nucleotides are TGCGCCAGCACTCGGGAGGGGAACACTGAAGCTTTCTTT. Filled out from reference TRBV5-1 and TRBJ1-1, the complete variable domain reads KAGVTQTPRYLIKTRGQQVTLSCSPISGHRSVSWYQQTPGQGLQFLFEYFSETQRNKGNFPGRFSGRQFSNSRSEMNVSTLELGDSALYLCASTREGNTEAFFGQGTRLTVV.

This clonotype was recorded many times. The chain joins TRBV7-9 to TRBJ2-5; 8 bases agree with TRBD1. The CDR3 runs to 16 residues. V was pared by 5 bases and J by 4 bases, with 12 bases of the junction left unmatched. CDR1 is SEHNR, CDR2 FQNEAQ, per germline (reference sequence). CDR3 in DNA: TGTGCCAGCAGCCCGGTAGCGACAGGGGCGGGAGAGACCCAGTACTTC. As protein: CASSPVATGAGETQYF.